One sample yielded the 29 T cell receptor beta chains listed below, sequenced in a study of blood T cell repertoires in COVID-19 (dated by TCRdb to the early 2020s). The library was produced with the immunoSEQ multiplex PCR assay. Here the immuneACCESS table is served through TCRdb, limited to in-frame sequences with V and J called. Missing clones are a known gap in these copies; in checked studies unresolved V genes cover under half, and the rest lacks a known reason. For this sample the table gives 140,000 to 150,000 clones, of which roughly 75% were detected only once. Clones ranked in the top ten supply around 6% of the sample. The specimen sequenced was PBMCs or T cells enriched from blood (not recorded which). Receptors were obtained from a woman aged 50 to 65 who had recovered from COVID-19.

The rearrangement joins TRBV3-1 (or the pseudogene TRBV3-2) to TRBJ1-4, with a possible D match to TRBD1 (6 bases). CDR3 size: 16 residues. The V end was cut by 6 bases, the J end by 7 bases, with 21 bases between. CDR1 is LGHDT, CDR2 YNNKEL, per germline (reference sequence). The CDR3 is CASSDDGAGGGEKLFF. CDR3 coding DNA: TGTGCCAGCAGTGACGACGGAGCGGGGGGCGGTGAAAAACTGTTTTTT.

The chain recombines TRBV2 with TRBJ2-1, with D unresolved. The CDR3 loop spans 14 amino acids. V was trimmed by 1 base and J by 5 bases, leaving 9 bases between them. Germline lookup yields CDR1 SNHLY and CDR2 FYNNEI. CDR3 nucleotide sequence: TGTGCCAGCAGTGAAGGGCTGGGCAACAATGAGCAGTTCTTC. Protein product: CASSEGLGNNEQFF. Full variable domain (missing parts from reference TRBV2 and TRBJ2-1): EPEVTQTPSHQVTQMGQEVILRCVPISNHLYFYWYRQILGQKVEFLVSFYNNEISEKSEIFDDQFSVERPDGSNFTLKIRSTKLEDSAMYFCASSEGLGNNEQFFGPGTRLTVL.

The chain has TRBV6-1 and TRBJ1-2; perhaps TRBD1 as D (5 bases). V lost 3 bases and J lost 4, with 18 bases in between. Germline assignment: CDR1 MNHNS and CDR2 SASEGT. The CDR3 sequence is 16 residues long. CDR3 in amino acids: CASSEGGSGPVYGYTF. The CDR3 coding sequence is TGTGCCAGCAGTGAGGGGGGATCAGGGCCGGTCTATGGCTACACCTTC.

V and J are TRBV10-1 and TRBJ1-1, with D hard to call. Trimming stripped 5 bases from V and 0 bases from J, with 13 bases between. The germline V gene encodes CDR1 WNHNN and CDR2 SYGVQD (reference sequence). This CDR3 spans 15 amino acids. As DNA, the CDR3 is TGCGCCAGCAGTTCGGGGAACATAATGAACACTGAAGCTTTCTTT. It specifies CASSSGNIMNTEAFF.

This chain links TRBV7-2 with TRBJ1-3, with TRBD1 identical over 8 bases. The J segment lost 0 bases and the V segment lost 4 bases, leaving 8 bases of the junction unmatched. Germline loops: CDR1 SGHTA, CDR2 FQGNSA. This CDR3 is 17 amino acids long. The CDR3 sequence is CASSSTGTGYSGNTIYF. CDR3 bases: TGTGCCAGCAGCTCTACTGGGACAGGATACTCTGGAAACACCATATATTTT. Drawing the rest from reference TRBV7-2 and TRBJ1-3, the complete variable domain is GAGVSQSPSNKVTEKGKDVELRCDPISGHTALYWYRQSLGQGLEFLIYFQGNSAPDKSGLPSDRFSAERTGGSVSTLTIQRTQQEDSAVYLCASSSTGTGYSGNTIYFGEGSWLTVV.

The chain recombines TRBV7-9 with TRBJ1-1; tentative D call: TRBD1 (5 bases). Trimming took off 4 bases at V and 6 bases at J, with 18 bases between the two ends. CDR1 is SEHNR, CDR2 FQNEAQ, per germline (reference sequence). The CDR3 consists of 15 residues. The CDR3 loop reads CASSSPQDTAPEAFF. CDR3 nucleotide sequence: TGTGCCAGCAGCTCACCTCAGGACACGGCCCCTGAAGCTTTCTTT.

The J gene is TRBJ1-5, the V gene TRBV2; TRBD1 might be the D (6 bases). The CDR3 is 15 amino acids. Trimming removed 6 bases at V and 9 bases at J, with 21 bases between. Germline CDR1 and CDR2: SNHLY and FYNNEI. The CDR3 nucleotides read TGTGCCAGCAGCCTCGATACGGGAGGGGGGTCGCCCCAGCATTTT. Translation gives CASSLDTGGGSPQHF.

The rearrangement uses TRBV7-9 and TRBJ2-5; 10 bases align to TRBD1. CDR3 length equals 16 residues. In germline, CDR1 is SEHNR, CDR2 FQNEAQ (reference sequence). Unmatched junction bases numbered 7, after V lost 0 bases and J lost 6 bases. DNA of the CDR3: TGTGCCAGCAGCTTAGCGCTGACAGGGGGCGAGAAGACCCAGTACTTC. This encodes CASSLALTGGEKTQYF. The variable domain in full, with the rest retrieved from reference TRBV7-9 and TRBJ2-5, is DTGVSQNPRHKITKRGQNVTFRCDPISEHNRLYWYRQTLGQGPEFLTYFQNEAQLEKSRLLSDRFSAERPKGSFSTLEIQRTEQGDSAMYLCASSLALTGGEKTQYFGPGTRLLVL.

The V gene is TRBV6-5, the J gene TRBJ1-2, with D tentatively TRBD1 (5 bases). CDR1 is MNHEY, CDR2 SVGAGI, per germline. The V end lost 2 bases, the J end lost 2 bases, and 9 bases lay between the germline ends. This CDR3 contains 14 residues. The CDR3 protein is CASSYLQGNYGYTF. The CDR3 nucleotides read TGTGCCAGCAGTTACCTGCAGGGAAACTATGGCTACACCTTC.

J is TRBJ2-7 and V is TRBV19; D might be TRBD2 (6 bases). CDR1 and CDR2 from the germline V gene are LNHDA and SQIVND (reference sequence). This CDR3 is 14 amino acids long. V was shortened by 3 bases and J by 2 bases, with 11 bases between the two germline ends. The CDR3 region is CASSIGGAPYEQYF. DNA of the CDR3: TGTGCCAGTAGTATCGGAGGGGCCCCCTACGAGCAGTACTTC.

This clone has only one observation. The CDR3 spells CASSSNQGRTEAFF. As DNA, the CDR3 is TGTGCCAGCAGCTCCAACCAGGGCCGGACTGAAGCTTTCTTT. V gene TRBV11-1 combines with J gene TRBJ1-1; TRBD1 is a possible D gene (5 bases). Trimming cost V 4 bases and J 5 bases, with 14 bases left between them. Germline V CDR1 and CDR2: SGHAT, FQDESV (reference sequence). The CDR3 sequence is 14 residues long.

The V call is TRBV28, the J call TRBJ1-6; no reliable D call. The V gene lost 5 bases and the J gene lost 8 bases, with 16 bases spanning the gap. Germline V gives CDR1 MDHEN, CDR2 SYDVKM. The CDR3 has 15 residues. As DNA, the CDR3 is TGTGCCAGCAGTCAATGGAGCGGTGGTGATTCACCCCTCCACTTT. It encodes CASSQWSGGDSPLHF.

This clone appeared many times. The chain combines TRBV19 with TRBJ1-2; D is unclear. The V end was cut by 5 bases, the J end by 8 bases, with 15 bases between. The CDR3 has 13 residues. Germline-derived CDR1 and CDR2 are LNHDA and SQIVND (reference sequence). As DNA, the CDR3 is TGTGCCAGTAGTTTCCCCCAAATGCGGGGCTACACCTTC. This sequence encodes CASSFPQMRGYTF.

CDR3 DNA sequence: TGCGCCAGCAGCCCCCCGGGAGGGGGGGCTTCAGATACGCAGTATTTT. Translated, it gives CASSPPGGGASDTQYF. The rearrangement links TRBV5-1 to TRBJ2-3; TRBD2 matches at 8 bases. CDR3 length equals 16 residues. Germline lookup yields CDR1 SGHRS and CDR2 YFSETQ. The junction had 11 bases not matched to a gene; V was cut back by 4 bases and J by 4 bases.

The V gene is TRBV30, the J gene TRBJ1-3; no clear D. CDR1 is GTSNPN and CDR2 is SVGIG in the germline V gene (reference sequence). The length of the CDR3 is 14 residues. Trimming took 2 bases from V and 2 from J, leaving 10 bases between them. The CDR3 here is CAWSRLETGNTIYF. The CDR3 nucleotides are TGTGCCTGGAGTCGGTTGGAGACTGGAAACACCATATATTTT. The whole variable domain, filled in from reference TRBV30 and TRBJ1-3, reads SQTIHQWPATLVQPVGSPLSLECTVEGTSNPNLYWYRQAAGRGLQLLFYSVGIGQISSEVPQNLSASRPQDRQFILSSKKLLLSDSGFYLCAWSRLETGNTIYFGEGSWLTVV.

The chain is built from TRBV27 and TRBJ1-2; maybe TRBD1 (6 bases). The CDR3 is 14 residues long. Per the germline V gene, CDR1 is MNHEY and CDR2 is SMNVEV (reference sequence). Trimming took 5 bases from V and 5 from J, leaving 15 bases between them. CDR3 sequence reads: CASSAIGQTYGYTF. The DNA for the CDR3 is TGTGCCAGCAGTGCTATCGGACAGACATATGGCTACACCTTC.

V is TRBV6-5 and J is TRBJ1-2; TRBD1 agrees at 8 bases. The CDR3 is 14 amino acids. V shed 6 bases, J shed 0 bases, and the junction held 3 bases outside the gene matches. Per germline, CDR1 MNHEY and CDR2 SVGAGI. CDR3 DNA sequence: TGTGCCAGCAGCCGGGACAGGACTAACTATGGCTACACCTTC. Amino acids: CASSRDRTNYGYTF.

This clone has only a few counts. The rearrangement joins TRBV4-1 to TRBJ1-1; TRBD1 is a possible D gene (5 bases). Trimming removed 1 base from V and 6 bases from J, with 9 bases in between. This CDR3 spans 13 amino acids. Germline CDR1 and CDR2: MGHRA and YSYEKL. The CDR3 is CASSQGGRAEAFF. The CDR3 bases are TGCGCCAGCAGCCAAGGGGGCAGGGCTGAAGCTTTCTTT.

This chain uses TRBV5-1 with TRBJ1-4; 8 bases fit TRBD1. The germline CDR1 and CDR2 sequences are SGHRS and YFSETQ. This CDR3 contains 14 residues. The V and J ends lost 4 bases and 8 bases, in that order; junction bases with no gene match: 7. The CDR3 region has the DNA TGCGCCAGCAGCCTCCAGGGGGCAGAGGAAAAACTGTTTTTT. Its translation is CASSLQGAEEKLFF.

This clone was seen only once. V usage is TRBV10-3 and J usage is TRBJ2-1; TRBD1 aligns across 7 bases. The germline CDR1 and CDR2 sequences are ENHRY and SYGVKD. The length of the CDR3 is 15 residues. J was trimmed by 0 bases and V by 6 bases; bases with no gene match: 5. CDR3 nucleotides: TGTGCCATCAGAGGACAGGTGGGCTCCTACAATGAGCAGTTCTTC. As protein: CAIRGQVGSYNEQFF.

The rearrangement links TRBV27 to TRBJ1-6; 8 nucleotides align to TRBD1. CDR3 length: 14 residues. Germline-derived CDR1 and CDR2 are MNHEY and SMNVEV (reference sequence). The junction had 2 bases not matched to a gene; V was cut back by 3 bases and J by 7 bases. The CDR3 DNA reads TGTGCCAGCAGTTTGGACAGGGTGAATTCACCCCTCCACTTT. Protein sequence: CASSLDRVNSPLHF.

The CDR3 nucleotides are TGCGCCAGCAGCTCTTCAACAGGGAGCGGTGGCTACACCTTC. Its protein product is CASSSSTGSGGYTF. The chain recombines TRBV5-1 with TRBJ1-2; D perhaps matches TRBD1 (6 bases). Deletions cut 3 bases from V and 7 bases from J, with 16 bases between. The CDR3 spans 14 residues. CDR1 SGHRS and CDR2 YFSETQ come from the germline V gene.

This clone was seen a single time. V and J are TRBV28 and TRBJ1-1; D is possibly TRBD1 (6 bases). The V gene lost 6 bases and the J gene lost 4 bases, with 15 bases spanning the gap. The CDR3 sequence is 14 residues long. The germline V gene has CDR1 MDHEN and CDR2 SYDVKM. CDR3 region: CASRLPGQGTEAFF. CDR3 nucleotides: TGTGCCAGCAGACTTCCGGGACAAGGCACTGAAGCTTTCTTT.

The rearrangement uses TRBV3-1 (or the pseudogene TRBV3-2) and TRBJ1-1, with TRBD1 as a possible D gene (6 bases). V was clipped by 4 bases and J by 10 bases, with 16 bases between them. The germline CDR1 and CDR2 sequences are LGHDT and YNNKEL (reference sequence). This CDR3 spans 13 amino acids. The CDR3 is CASSPTGIWVAFF. Written as DNA, the CDR3 is TGTGCCAGCAGCCCGACAGGTATTTGGGTAGCTTTCTTT.

The gene calls are TRBV7-2 and TRBJ2-5; maybe TRBD1 (7 bases). Looked up from germline, CDR1 is SGHTA and CDR2 is FQGNSA. Trimming stripped 5 bases from V and 5 bases from J, with 18 bases between. The CDR3 is 15 amino acids. The CDR3 here is CASSTHRGGGETQYF. CDR3 in DNA: TGTGCCAGCAGCACGCACAGGGGCGGAGGGGAGACCCAGTACTTC.

The rearrangement uses TRBV12-3 or TRBV12-4 and TRBJ1-1, with no clear D. V was clipped by 3 bases and J by 6 bases, with 11 bases between them. The CDR3 loop spans 13 amino acids. This CDR3 is CASSFAGYAEAFF. DNA for the CDR3: TGTGCCAGCAGTTTCGCGGGGTATGCTGAAGCTTTCTTT.

This clone was picked up one time. The V and J genes are TRBV6-2 or TRBV6-3 and TRBJ2-3; TRBD1 matches at 10 bases. This CDR3 has 14 residues. Trimming cost V 5 bases and J 4 bases; bases outside gene matches: 3. Germline values: CDR1 MNHEY, CDR2 SVGEGT. The chain's CDR3 is CASSPTGGPDTQYF. CDR3 in DNA: TGTGCCAGCAGTCCGACAGGGGGCCCAGATACGCAGTATTTT.

The chain joins TRBV3-1 (or the pseudogene TRBV3-2) to TRBJ2-5; a weak D match, TRBD2 (5 bases). This CDR3 has 12 amino acids. Germline V lookup: CDR1 LGHDT, CDR2 YNNKEL (reference sequence). With 6 bases removed from V and 4 bases from J, the gap between germline ends came to 9 bases. CDR3: CASSPLAETQYF. DNA for the CDR3: TGTGCCAGCAGTCCCCTAGCAGAGACCCAGTACTTC.

The chain joins TRBV5-4 to TRBJ2-3; the D gene is possibly TRBD2 (7 bases). The CDR3 contains 16 residues. CDR1 and CDR2 from the germline V gene are SGHNT and YYREEE (reference sequence). Deletions cut 6 bases from V and 0 bases from J, with 17 bases between. The CDR3 nucleotides are TGTGCCAGCACTCTGGGGGCGGGGGTTAGCACAGATACGCAGTATTTT. This sequence encodes CASTLGAGVSTDTQYF.